The present entry profiles one T cell receptor beta chain with its context. The table came from immunoSEQ multiplex PCR; TCRdb's copy has only in-frame clones and leaves some out. This table has about 160,000 clones, over 85% appearing once. V was cut by 3 bases and J by 3 bases, with 6 bases left in between. Germline lookup yields CDR1 GTSNPN and CDR2 SVGIG (reference sequence). CDR3 length equals 12 residues. This record comes from a study of blood T cell repertoires in COVID-19. Sequenced input: peripheral blood. This rearrangement joins TRBV30 to TRBJ1-5; D gene unclear. The TCR comes from a woman aged 50 to 65 with acute or convalescent COVID-19. Here the CDR3 DNA reads TGTGCCTGGAGCGGGAACAATCAGCCCCAGCATTTT. Residues: CAWSGNNQPQHF. Full variable domain (outside the CDR3, taken from reference TRBV30 and TRBJ1-5): SQTIHQWPATLVQPVGSPLSLECTVEGTSNPNLYWYRQAAGRGLQLLFYSVGIGQISSEVPQNLSASRPQDRQFILSSKKLLLSDSGFYLCAWSGNNQPQHFGDGTRLSIL.